This T cell receptor (beta chain) was observed in a study of breast tumors, draining lymph nodes, adjacent tissues. Whole-study results and caveats: Tumor TCR diversity was below lymph nodes but above nontumor tissue. Most tumor T cells seemingly derive from lymph node, then expand in tumor. Tumor T cell lymph node origin was a supported hypothesis, not proven. Compared with basal-like, luminal-like tumors shared significantly more repertoire with nontumor tissue.

MiXCR, run by TCRdb on the multiplex PCR reads, gives a single entry per CDR3 protein. The sample contains some 120,000 distinct CDR3 sequences, 21% of which appear only once. As to this clonotype: Its antigen is as yet unknown. Since the CDR3 does not end with the conserved phenylalanine or tryptophan, this likely comes from a read error.

Breast cancer patients provided tissue from their axillary draining lymph nodes. The CDR3 length is 15 residues. Trimming at V came to 4 bases and at J to 2 bases, leaving 8 bases not matched to a gene. CDR1 is SGHNT, CDR2 YYREEE, per germline (reference sequence). The material sequenced was axillary lymph node tissue. The TCR sequence derives from a female donor with breast cancer. Some clones in this sample may be carry-over from other donors' samples. The rearrangement links TRBV5-4 to TRBJ2-5; 7 bases fit TRBD1. The chain's CDR3 is CASSQTGQVQETQYS. Here the CDR3 DNA reads TGTGCCAGCAGCCAAACCGGACAGGTACAAGAGACCCAGTACTCC.